The sequence of this T cell receptor beta chain was determined in a study of OX40 agonist ivuxolimab in advanced cancers. The wider study: The dose-escalation cohort was approximately 81% male, with a mean age of 60 years, ranging roughly 23 to 90. In three patients, partial responses were observed, one with hepatocellular carcinoma and two with cutaneous melanoma. Previous treatment with anti-PD-1, anti-PD-L1 or anti-CTLA-4 therapy was allowed; 35% to 50% had received some.

Samples were taken at baseline and on day 1 of cycles 4 and 7. V trimming: 3 bases; J trimming: 4 bases; junction bases outside the gene matches: 9. Germline lookup yields CDR1 SGDLS and CDR2 YYNGEE. The CDR3 length is 15 residues. Method: immunoSEQ multiplex PCR; TCRdb's copy keeps in-frame clones and lacks some. The table lists approximately 30,000 clones, around 79% of them singletons, with about 33% in the top ten. The clonotype originates from an adult with an advanced solid tumor such as melanoma, head and neck, liver or kidney cancer. The gene calls are TRBV9 and TRBJ1-1; TRBD1 matches 7 bases. This material consisted of CD4+ or CD8+ T cells sorted from blood, taken in a trial of the OX40 agonist ivuxolimab. The CDR3 DNA reads TGTGCCAGCAGCGATTTGCAGGGACAGTTCACTGAAGCTTTCTTT. Translation gives CASSDLQGQFTEAFF.